What follows is one T cell receptor (beta chain) and its context. Its specificity is unknown. This CDR3 is built from 22 residues. The data were taken from a study of cytomegalovirus exposure and HLA in healthy donors. Study-level findings and limits: The authors listed roughly 150 TCR beta chains as cytomegalovirus-associated.

13 Jbeta primers and 60 Vbeta primers were used for the PCR. Libraries were prepared by immunoSEQ multiplex PCR; TCRdb keeps only in-frame clonotypes and omits some of them. The sample lists 90,000 to 140,000 clones; under 85% were seen once. The TCR was taken from a woman in her 40s in good health and CMV-seropositive. The sample comprised PBMCs. The chain joins TRBV21-1 to TRBJ1-3; TRBD1, the table's D call, was not compared with the DNA. TRBV21-1 is a documented pseudogene. Written as DNA, the CDR3 is TGTGCCAGCAGCAAAGTATCATGGGGGGACAGGCACCAGTCGCACTCTGGAAACACCATATATTTT. Amino acid sequence: CASSKVSWGDRHQSHSGNTIYF.